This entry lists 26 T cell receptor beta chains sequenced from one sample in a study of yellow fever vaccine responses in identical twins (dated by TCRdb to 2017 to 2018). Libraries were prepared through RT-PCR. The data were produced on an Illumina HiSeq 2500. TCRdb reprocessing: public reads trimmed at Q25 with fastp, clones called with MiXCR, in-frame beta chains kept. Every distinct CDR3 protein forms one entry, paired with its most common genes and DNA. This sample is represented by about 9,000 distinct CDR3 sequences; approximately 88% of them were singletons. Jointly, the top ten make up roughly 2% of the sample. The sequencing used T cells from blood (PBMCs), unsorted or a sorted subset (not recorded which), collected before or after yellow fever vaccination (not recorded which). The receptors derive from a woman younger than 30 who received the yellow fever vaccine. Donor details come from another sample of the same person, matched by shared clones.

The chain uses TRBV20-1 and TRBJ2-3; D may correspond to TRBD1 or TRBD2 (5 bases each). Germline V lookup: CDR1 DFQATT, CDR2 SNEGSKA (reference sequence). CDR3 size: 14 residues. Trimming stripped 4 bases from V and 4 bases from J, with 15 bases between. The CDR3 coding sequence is TGCAGTGCTACCAAATCGGGGCAGTCAGATACGCAGTATTTT. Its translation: CSATKSGQSDTQYF.

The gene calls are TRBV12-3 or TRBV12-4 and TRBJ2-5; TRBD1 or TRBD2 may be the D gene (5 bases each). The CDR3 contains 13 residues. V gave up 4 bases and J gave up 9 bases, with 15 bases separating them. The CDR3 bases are TGTGCCAGCAGTTCCGGGACCCTACGGGCCCAGTACTTC. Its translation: CASSSGTLRAQYF.

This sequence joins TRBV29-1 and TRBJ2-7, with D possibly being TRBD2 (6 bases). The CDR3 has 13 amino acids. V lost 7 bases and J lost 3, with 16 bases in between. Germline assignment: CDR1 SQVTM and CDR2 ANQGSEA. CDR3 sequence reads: CSARRAELYEQYF. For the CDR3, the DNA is TGCAGCGCTAGGAGGGCCGAACTCTACGAGCAGTACTTC.

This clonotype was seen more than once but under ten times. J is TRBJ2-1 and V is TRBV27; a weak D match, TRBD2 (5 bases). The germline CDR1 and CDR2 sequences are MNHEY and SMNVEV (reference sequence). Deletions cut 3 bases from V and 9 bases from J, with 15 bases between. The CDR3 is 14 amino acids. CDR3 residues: CASSFGLAIGEQFF. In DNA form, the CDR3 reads TGTGCCAGCAGTTTCGGGCTAGCTATCGGTGAGCAGTTCTTC.

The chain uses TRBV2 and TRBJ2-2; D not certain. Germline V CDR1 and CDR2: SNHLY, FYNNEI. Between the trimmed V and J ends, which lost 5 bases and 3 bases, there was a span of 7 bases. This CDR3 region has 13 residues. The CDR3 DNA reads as TGTGCCAGCAGTCCTGACCACACCGGGGAGCTGTTTTTT. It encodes CASSPDHTGELFF.

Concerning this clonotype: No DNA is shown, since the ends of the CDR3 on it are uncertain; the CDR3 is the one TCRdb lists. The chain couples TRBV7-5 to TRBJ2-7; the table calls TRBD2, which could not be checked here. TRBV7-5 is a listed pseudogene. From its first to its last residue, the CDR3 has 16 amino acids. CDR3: CISVSEARDLPYEQYV.

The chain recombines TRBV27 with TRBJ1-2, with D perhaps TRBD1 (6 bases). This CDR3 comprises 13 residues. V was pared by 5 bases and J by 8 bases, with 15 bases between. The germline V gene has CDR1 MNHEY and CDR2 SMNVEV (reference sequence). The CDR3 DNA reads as TGTGCCAGCAGTCGGGACATCCGAGGAGGCTACACCTTC. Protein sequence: CASSRDIRGGYTF.

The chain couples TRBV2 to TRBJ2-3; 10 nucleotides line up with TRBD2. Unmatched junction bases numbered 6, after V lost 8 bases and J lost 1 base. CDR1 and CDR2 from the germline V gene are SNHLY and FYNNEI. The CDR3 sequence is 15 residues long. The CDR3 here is CASGLGTSGTDTQYF. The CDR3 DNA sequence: TGTGCCAGCGGGTTAGGGACTAGCGGCACAGATACGCAGTATTTT.

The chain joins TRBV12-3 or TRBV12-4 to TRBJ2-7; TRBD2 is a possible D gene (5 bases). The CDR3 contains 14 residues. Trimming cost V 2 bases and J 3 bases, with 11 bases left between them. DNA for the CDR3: TGTGCCAGCAGTTTAAGACCCGAGGGCTACGAGCAGTACTTC. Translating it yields CASSLRPEGYEQYF.

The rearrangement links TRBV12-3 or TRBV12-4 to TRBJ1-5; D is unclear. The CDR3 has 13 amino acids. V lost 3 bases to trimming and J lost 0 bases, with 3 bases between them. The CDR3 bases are TGTGCCAGCAGTTTTCTTAGCAATCAGCCCCAGCATTTT. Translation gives CASSFLSNQPQHF.

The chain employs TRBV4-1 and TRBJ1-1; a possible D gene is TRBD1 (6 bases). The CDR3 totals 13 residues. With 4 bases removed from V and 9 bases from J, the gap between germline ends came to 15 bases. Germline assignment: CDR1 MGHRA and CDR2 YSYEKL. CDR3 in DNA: TGCGCCAGCAGCCTCGGCACAGGGAGCCAAGCTTTCTTT. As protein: CASSLGTGSQAFF.

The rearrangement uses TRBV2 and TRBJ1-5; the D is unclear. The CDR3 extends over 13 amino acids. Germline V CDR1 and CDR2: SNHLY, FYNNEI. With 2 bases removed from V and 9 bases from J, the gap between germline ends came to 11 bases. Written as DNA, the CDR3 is TGTGCCAGCAGTGAAAACCCTCCGCGGCCCCAGCATTTT. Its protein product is CASSENPPRPQHF. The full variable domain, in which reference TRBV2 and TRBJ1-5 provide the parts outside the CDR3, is EPEVTQTPSHQVTQMGQEVILRCVPISNHLYFYWYRQILGQKVEFLVSFYNNEISEKSEIFDDQFSVERPDGSNFTLKIRSTKLEDSAMYFCASSENPPRPQHFGDGTRLSIL.

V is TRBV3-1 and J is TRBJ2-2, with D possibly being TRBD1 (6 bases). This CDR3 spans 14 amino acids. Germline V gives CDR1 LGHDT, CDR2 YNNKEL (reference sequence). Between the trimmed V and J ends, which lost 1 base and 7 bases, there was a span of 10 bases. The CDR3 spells CASSQGTVHGELFF. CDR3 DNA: TGTGCCAGCAGCCAAGGGACAGTCCACGGGGAGCTGTTTTTT.

The CDR3 DNA sequence: TGTGCCAGCAGTTACCGGGGACTAGCGGCCGCCCGGGAGCTGTTTTTT. Translated, it gives CASSYRGLAAARELFF. The chain combines TRBV6-2 or TRBV6-3 with TRBJ2-2; 11 nucleotides agree with TRBD2. This CDR3 comprises 16 residues. Losses at the gene ends were 2 bases for V and 9 bases for J; bases not matched to a gene: 8. The germline CDR1 and CDR2 sequences are MNHEY and SVGEGT.

CDR3 sequence: CSVEGAGETQYF. Here the CDR3 DNA reads TGCAGCGTTGAGGGGGCTGGAGAGACCCAGTACTTC. V usage is TRBV29-1 and J usage is TRBJ2-5; D may be TRBD1 (6 bases). The germline V gene has CDR1 SQVTM and CDR2 ANQGSEA. The CDR3 runs to 12 residues. Between the trimmed V and J ends, which lost 3 bases and 4 bases, there was a span of 9 bases.

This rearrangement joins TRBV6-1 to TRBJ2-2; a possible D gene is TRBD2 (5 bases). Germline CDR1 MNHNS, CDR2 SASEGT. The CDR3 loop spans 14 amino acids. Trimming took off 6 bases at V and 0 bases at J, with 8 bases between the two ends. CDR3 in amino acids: CASSSGANTGELFF. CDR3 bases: TGTGCCAGCAGCAGCGGAGCGAACACCGGGGAGCTGTTTTTT.

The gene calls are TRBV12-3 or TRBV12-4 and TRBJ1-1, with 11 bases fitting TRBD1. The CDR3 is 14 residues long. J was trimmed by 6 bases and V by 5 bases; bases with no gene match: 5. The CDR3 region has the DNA TGTGCCAGCAGTGCCTCGGGACAGGGGGCTGAAGCTTTCTTT. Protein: CASSASGQGAEAFF.

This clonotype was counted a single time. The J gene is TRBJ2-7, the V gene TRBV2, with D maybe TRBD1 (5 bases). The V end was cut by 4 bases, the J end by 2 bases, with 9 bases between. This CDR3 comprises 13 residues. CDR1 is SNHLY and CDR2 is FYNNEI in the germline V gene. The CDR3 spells CASSAGYAYEQYF. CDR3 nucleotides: TGTGCCAGCAGTGCAGGGTACGCCTACGAGCAGTACTTC.

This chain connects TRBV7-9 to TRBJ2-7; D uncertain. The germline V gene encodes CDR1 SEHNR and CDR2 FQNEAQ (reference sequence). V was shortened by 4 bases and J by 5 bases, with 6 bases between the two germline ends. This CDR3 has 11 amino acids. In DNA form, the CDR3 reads TGTGCCAGCAGCTCTCCCCACGAGCAGTACTTC. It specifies CASSSPHEQYF. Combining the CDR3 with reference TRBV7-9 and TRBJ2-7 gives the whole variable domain DTGVSQNPRHKITKRGQNVTFRCDPISEHNRLYWYRQTLGQGPEFLTYFQNEAQLEKSRLLSDRFSAERPKGSFSTLEIQRTEQGDSAMYLCASSSPHEQYFGPGTRLTVT.

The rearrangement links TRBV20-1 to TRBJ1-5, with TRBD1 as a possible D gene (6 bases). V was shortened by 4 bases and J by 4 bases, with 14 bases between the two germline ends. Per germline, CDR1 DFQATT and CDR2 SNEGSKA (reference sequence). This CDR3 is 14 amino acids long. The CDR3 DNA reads TGCAGTGCTAAAGCAGGGGTGGGTAATCAGCCCCAGCATTTT. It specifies CSAKAGVGNQPQHF.

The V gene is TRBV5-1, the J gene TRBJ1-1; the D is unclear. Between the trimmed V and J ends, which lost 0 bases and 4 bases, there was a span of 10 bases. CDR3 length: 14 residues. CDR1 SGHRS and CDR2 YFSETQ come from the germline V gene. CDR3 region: CASSLVPDTTEAFF. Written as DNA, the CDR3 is TGCGCCAGCAGCTTGGTTCCTGACACCACTGAAGCTTTCTTT.

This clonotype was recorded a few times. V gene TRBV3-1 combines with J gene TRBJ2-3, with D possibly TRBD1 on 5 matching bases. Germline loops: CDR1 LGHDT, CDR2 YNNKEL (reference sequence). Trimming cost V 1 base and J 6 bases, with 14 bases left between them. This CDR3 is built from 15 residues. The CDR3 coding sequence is TGTGCCAGCAGCCAAGCACCACGGACATCGGATACGCAGTATTTT. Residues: CASSQAPRTSDTQYF.

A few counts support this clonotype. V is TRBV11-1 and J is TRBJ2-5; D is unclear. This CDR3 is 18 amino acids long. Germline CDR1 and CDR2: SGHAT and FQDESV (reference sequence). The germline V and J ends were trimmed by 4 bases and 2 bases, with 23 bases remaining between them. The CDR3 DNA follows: TGTGCCAGCAGCTCCAGTGGGCGTCGTCGGACGCAGCAAGAGACCCAGTACTTC. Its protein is CASSSSGRRRTQQETQYF. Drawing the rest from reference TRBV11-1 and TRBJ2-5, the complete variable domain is EAEVAQSPRYKITEKSQAVAFWCDPISGHATLYWYRQILGQGPELLVQFQDESVVDDSQLPKDRFSAERLKGVDSTLKIQPAELGDSAMYLCASSSSGRRRTQQETQYFGPGTRLLVL.

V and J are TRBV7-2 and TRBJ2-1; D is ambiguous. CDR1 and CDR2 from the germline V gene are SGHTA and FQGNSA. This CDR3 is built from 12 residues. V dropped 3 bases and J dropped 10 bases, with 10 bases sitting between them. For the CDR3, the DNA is TGTGCCAGCAGCTTTGGGCCTGGGGAGCAGTTCTTC. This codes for CASSFGPGEQFF.

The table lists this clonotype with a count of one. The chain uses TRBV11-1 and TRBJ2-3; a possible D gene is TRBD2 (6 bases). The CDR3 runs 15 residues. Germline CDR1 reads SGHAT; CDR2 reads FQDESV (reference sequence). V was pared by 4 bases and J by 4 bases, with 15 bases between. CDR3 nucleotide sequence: TGTGCCAGCAGCTCCCCGAGACTAGTTGCAGATACGCAGTATTTT. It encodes CASSSPRLVADTQYF.

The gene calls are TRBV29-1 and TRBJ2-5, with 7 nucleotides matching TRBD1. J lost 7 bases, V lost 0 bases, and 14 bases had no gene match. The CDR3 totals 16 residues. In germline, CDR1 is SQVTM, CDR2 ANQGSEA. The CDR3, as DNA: TGCAGCGTTGAAGATCCAGGGAAACAGGGGATCGGGACCCAGTACTTC. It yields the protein CSVEDPGKQGIGTQYF.